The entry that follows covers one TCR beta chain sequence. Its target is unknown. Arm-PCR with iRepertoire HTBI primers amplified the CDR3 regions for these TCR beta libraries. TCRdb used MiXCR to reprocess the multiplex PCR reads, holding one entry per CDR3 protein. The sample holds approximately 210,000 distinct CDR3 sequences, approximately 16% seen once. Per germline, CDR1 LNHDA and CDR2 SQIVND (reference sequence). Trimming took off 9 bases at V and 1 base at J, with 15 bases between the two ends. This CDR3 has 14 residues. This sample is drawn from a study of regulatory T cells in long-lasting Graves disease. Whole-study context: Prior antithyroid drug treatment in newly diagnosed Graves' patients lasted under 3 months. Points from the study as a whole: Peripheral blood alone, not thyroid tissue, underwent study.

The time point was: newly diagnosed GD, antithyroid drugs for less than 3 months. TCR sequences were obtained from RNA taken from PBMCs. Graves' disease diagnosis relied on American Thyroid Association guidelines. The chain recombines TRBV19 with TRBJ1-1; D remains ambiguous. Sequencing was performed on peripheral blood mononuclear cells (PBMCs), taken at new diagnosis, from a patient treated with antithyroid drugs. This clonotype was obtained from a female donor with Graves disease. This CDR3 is CASSAISRNTEAFF. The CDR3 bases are TGTGCCAGCAGTGCCATTAGTAGGAACACTGAAGCTTTCTTT.